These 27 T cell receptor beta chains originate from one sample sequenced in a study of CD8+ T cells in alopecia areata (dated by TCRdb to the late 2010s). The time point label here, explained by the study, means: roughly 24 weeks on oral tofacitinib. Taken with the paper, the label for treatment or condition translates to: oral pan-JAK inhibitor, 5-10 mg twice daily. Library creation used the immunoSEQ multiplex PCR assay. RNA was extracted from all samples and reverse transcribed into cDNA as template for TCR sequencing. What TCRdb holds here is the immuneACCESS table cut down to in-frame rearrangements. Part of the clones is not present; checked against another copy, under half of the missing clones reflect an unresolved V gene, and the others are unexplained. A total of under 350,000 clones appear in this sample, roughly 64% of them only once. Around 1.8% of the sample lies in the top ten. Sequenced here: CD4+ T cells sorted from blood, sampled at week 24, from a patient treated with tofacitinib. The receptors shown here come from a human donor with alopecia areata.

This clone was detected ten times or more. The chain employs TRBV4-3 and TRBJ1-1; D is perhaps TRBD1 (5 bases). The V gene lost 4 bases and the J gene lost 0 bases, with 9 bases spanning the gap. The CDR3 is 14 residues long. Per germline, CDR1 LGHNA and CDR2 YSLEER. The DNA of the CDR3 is TGCGCCAGCAGCCGGGGACGGGTGAACACTGAAGCTTTCTTT. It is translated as CASSRGRVNTEAFF.

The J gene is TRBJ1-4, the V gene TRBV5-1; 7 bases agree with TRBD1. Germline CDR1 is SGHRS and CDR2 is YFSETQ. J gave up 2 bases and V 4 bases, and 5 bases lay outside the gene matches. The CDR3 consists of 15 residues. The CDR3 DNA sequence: TGCGCCAGCAGCCAGGGGGGAACGACTAATGAAAAACTGTTTTTT. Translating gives CASSQGGTTNEKLFF.

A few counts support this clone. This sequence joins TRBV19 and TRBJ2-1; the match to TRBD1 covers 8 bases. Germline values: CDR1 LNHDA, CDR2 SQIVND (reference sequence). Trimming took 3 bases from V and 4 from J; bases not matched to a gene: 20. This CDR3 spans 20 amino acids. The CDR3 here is CASSIQQPGQAWDRYNEQFF. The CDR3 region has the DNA TGTGCCAGTAGTATCCAGCAACCGGGACAGGCGTGGGACCGATACAATGAGCAGTTCTTC.

This CDR3 reads CASSVERIGELFF. CDR3 in DNA: TGTGCCAGCAGCGTAGAACGAATCGGGGAGCTGTTTTTT. The chain combines TRBV9 with TRBJ2-2, with no clear D. Germline V gene data show CDR1 as SGDLS and CDR2 as YYNGEE. The V gene lost 0 bases and the J gene lost 7 bases, with 7 bases spanning the gap. The CDR3 is made up of 13 amino acids.

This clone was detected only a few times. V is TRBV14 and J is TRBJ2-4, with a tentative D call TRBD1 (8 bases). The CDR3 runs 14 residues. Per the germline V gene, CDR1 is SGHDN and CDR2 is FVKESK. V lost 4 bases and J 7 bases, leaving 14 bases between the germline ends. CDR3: CASSPGQGGNIQYF. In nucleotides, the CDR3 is TGTGCCAGCAGCCCTGGACAGGGAGGGAACATTCAGTACTTC.

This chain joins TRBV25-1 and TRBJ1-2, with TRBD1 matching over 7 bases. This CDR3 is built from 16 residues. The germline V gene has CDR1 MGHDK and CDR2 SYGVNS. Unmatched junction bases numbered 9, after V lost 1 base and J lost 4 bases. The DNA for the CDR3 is TGTGCCAGCAGTGAATCGAACACCGGGACAGCCTATGGCTACACCTTC. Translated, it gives CASSESNTGTAYGYTF.

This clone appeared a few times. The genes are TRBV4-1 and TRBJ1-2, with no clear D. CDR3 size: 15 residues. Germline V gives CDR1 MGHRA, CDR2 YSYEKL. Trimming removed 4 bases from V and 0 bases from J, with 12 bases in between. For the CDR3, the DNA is TGCGCCAGCAGCCTCGGGGAGGCCACTAACTATGGCTACACCTTC. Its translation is CASSLGEATNYGYTF.

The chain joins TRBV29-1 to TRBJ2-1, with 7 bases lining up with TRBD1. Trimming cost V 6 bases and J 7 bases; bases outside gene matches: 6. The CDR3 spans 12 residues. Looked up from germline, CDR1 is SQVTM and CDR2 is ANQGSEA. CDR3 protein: CSVNTGANEQFF. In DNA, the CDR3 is TGCAGCGTAAATACAGGGGCGAATGAGCAGTTCTTC.

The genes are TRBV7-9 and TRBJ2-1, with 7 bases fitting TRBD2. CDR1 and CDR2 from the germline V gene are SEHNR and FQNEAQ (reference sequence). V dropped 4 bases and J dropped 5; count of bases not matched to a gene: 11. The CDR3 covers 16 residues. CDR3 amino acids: CASSSSGGIGHNEQFF. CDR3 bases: TGTGCCAGCAGCTCCTCCGGGGGGATCGGGCACAATGAGCAGTTCTTC.

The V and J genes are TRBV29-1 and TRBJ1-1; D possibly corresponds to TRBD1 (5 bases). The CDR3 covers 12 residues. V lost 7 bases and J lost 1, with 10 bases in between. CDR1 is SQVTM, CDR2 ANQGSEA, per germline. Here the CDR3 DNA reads TGCAGCGCGGGACCGACGAACACTGAAGCTTTCTTT. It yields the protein CSAGPTNTEAFF.

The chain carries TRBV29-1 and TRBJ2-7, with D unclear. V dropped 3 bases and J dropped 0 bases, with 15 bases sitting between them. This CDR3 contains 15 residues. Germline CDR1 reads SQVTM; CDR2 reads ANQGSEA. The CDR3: CSVDLAEPSSYEQYF. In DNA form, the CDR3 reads TGCAGCGTTGACCTGGCGGAACCAAGCTCCTACGAGCAGTACTTC.

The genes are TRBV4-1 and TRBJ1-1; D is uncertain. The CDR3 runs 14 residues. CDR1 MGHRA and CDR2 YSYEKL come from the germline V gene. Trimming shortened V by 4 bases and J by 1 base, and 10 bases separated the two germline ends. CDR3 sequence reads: CASSPMGPNTEAFF. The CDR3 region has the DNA TGCGCCAGCAGCCCCATGGGCCCGAACACTGAAGCTTTCTTT.

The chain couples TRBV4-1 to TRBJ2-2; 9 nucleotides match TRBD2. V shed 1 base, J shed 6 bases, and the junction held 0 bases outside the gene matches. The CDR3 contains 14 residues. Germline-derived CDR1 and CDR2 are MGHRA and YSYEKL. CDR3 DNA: TGCGCCAGCAGCCAAGGCGGGGGGGCCGGGGAGCTGTTTTTT. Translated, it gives CASSQGGGAGELFF.

The CDR3 sequence is CALNRVTPAELFF. The CDR3 region has the DNA TGTGCCCTAAACAGGGTAACCCCCGCCGAGCTGTTTTTT. The chain combines TRBV30 with TRBJ2-2; D is perhaps TRBD1 (6 bases). The germline V and J ends were trimmed by 8 bases and 11 bases, with 21 bases remaining between them. The CDR3 consists of 13 residues. Per the germline V gene, CDR1 is GTSNPN and CDR2 is SVGIG (reference sequence).

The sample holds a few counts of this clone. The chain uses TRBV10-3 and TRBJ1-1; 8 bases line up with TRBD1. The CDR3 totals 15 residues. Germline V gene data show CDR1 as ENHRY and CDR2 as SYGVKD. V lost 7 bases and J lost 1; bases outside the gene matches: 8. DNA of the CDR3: TGTGCCATCAAGGGGACAGGAGCACCGAACACTGAAGCTTTCTTT. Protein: CAIKGTGAPNTEAFF.

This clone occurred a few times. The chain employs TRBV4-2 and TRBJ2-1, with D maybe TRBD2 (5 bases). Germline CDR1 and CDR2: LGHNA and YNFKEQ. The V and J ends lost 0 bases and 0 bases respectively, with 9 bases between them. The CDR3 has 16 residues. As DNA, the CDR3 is TGTGCCAGCAGCCAAGACGGACTTCCCTCCTACAATGAGCAGTTCTTC. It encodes CASSQDGLPSYNEQFF.

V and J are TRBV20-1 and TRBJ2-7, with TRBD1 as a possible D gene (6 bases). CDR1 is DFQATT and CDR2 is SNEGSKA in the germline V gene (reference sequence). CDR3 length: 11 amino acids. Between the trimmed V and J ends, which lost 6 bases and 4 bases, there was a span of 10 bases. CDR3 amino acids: CSARDIYEQYF. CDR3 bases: TGCAGTGCCCGGGACATTTACGAGCAGTACTTC.

CDR3 coding DNA: TGTGCCTGGAGTGCCGATAGACATCCCTCCTACGAGCAGTACTTC. Translating gives CAWSADRHPSYEQYF. This chain joins TRBV30 and TRBJ2-7; D unclear. From germline, CDR1 is GTSNPN and CDR2 SVGIG (reference sequence). V was clipped by 1 base and J by 0 bases, with 13 bases between them. This CDR3 comprises 15 residues.

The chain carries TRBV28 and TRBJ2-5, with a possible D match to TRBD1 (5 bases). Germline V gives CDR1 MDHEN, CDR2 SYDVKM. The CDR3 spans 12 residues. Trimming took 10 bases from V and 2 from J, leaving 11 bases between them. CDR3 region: CATLGRQETQYF. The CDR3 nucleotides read TGTGCCACCCTGGGGCGGCAAGAGACCCAGTACTTC.

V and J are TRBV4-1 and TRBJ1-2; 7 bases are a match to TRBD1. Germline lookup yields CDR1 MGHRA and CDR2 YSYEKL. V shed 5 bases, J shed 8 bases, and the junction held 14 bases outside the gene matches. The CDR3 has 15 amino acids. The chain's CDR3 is CASSAPGGRKKGYTF. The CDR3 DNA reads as TGCGCCAGCAGCGCACCAGGGGGGAGGAAGAAGGGCTACACCTTC.

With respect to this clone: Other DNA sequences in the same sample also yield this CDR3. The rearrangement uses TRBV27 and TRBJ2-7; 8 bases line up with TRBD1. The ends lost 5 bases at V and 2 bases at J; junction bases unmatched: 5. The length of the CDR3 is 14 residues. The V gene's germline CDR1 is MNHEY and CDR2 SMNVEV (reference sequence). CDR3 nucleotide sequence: TGTGCCAGCAGTCCCCGGGACAGGCCCTACGAGCAGTACTTC. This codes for CASSPRDRPYEQYF.

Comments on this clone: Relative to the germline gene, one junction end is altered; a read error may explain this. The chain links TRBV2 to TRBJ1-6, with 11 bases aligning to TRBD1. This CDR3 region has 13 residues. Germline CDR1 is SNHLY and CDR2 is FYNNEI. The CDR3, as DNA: TGTGCCAGCACCCAACAACCCGGGACAGGGGGACCATTT. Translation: CASTQQPGTGGPF.

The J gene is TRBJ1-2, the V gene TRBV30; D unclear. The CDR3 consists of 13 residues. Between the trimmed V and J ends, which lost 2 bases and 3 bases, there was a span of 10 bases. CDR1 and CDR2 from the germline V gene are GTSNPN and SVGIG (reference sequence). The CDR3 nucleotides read TGTGCCTGGAGTCTGGACCGAGACTATGGCTACACCTTC. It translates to CAWSLDRDYGYTF.

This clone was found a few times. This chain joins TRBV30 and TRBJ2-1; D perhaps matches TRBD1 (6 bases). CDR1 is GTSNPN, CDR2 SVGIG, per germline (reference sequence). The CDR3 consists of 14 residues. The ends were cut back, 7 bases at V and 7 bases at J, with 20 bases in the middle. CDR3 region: CASTGSHPENEQFF. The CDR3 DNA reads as TGTGCCTCGACAGGCTCCCATCCAGAAAATGAGCAGTTCTTC.

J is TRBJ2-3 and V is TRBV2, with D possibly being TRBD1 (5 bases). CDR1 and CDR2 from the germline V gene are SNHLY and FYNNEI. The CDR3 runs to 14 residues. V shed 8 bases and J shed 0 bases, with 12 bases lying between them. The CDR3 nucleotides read TGTGCCAGCCCCCACAGGTCTAGCACAGATACGCAGTATTTT. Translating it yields CASPHRSSTDTQYF.

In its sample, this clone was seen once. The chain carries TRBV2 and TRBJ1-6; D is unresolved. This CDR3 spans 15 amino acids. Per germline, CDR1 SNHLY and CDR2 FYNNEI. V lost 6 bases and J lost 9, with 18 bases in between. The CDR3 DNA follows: TGTGCCAGCAGGCCTCATCGGGAGTTGGGTTCACCCCTCCACTTT. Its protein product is CASRPHRELGSPLHF.

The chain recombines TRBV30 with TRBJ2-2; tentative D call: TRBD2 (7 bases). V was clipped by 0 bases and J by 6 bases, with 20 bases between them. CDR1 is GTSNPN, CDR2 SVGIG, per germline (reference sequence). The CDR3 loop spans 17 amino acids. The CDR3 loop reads CAWSVSMGGGSPGELFF. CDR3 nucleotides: TGTGCCTGGAGTGTATCAATGGGGGGCGGGAGTCCCGGGGAGCTGTTTTTT.